The rows below give T cell receptor beta chains drawn from one sample of a study of Ad26.COV2.S vaccination and SARS-CoV-2 variants. Clones were sequenced by immunoSEQ multiplex PCR, and TCRdb holds only the in-frame ones, with some missing. Among some 250,000 clones listed, roughly 90% were seen once. The sample consisted of peripheral blood, taken in a trial of Ad26.COV2.S vaccine versus placebo. These receptors were collected from a person between 18 and 59 years old who received the Ad26.COV2.S COVID-19 vaccine or a placebo. Each CDR3 is given with its conserved first and last residue. The D gene is left open where the match is weak. Where a row states a size, it is once, few, many or the class of an expanded clone; other rows omit it.

clone_size j_call v_call cdr3_length d_call cdr3_aa cdr3_nt
- TRBJ2-2 TRBV5-1 16 TRBD2 CASSAGLAGDTGELFF TGCGCCAGCAGCGCCGGACTAGCGGGAGACACCGGGGAGCTGTTTTTT
- TRBJ2-2 TRBV5-6 16 TRBD2 CASSHPTSGGTGELFF TGTGCCAGCAGCCACCCTACTAGCGGGGGGACCGGGGAGCTGTTTTTT
- TRBJ2-3 TRBV7-2 17 - CASSLAWTASGADTQYF TGTGCCAGCAGCTTAGCGTGGACCGCCAGTGGGGCAGATACGCAGTATTTT
- TRBJ2-3 TRBV6-2/TRBV6-3 15 TRBD1 CASSQGQGASDTQYF TGTGCCAGCAGTCAAGGACAGGGGGCCTCAGATACGCAGTATTTT
- TRBJ2-5 TRBV29-1 12 - CSVEARGETQYF TGCAGCGTTGAAGCTCGAGGCGAGACCCAGTACTTC
- TRBJ2-4 TRBV6-1 19 TRBD1 CASSEVPGQGLRAKNIQYF TGTGCCAGCAGTGAAGTTCCGGGACAGGGGTTGCGAGCCAAAAACATTCAGTACTTC
- TRBJ1-1 TRBV9 17 - CASSVDPPNRVNTEAFF TGTGCCAGCAGCGTAGATCCCCCAAACAGAGTGAACACTGAAGCTTTCTTT
- TRBJ2-7 TRBV11-2 13 - CASSVGPSYEQYF TGTGCCAGCAGCGTGGGCCCATCCTACGAGCAGTACTTC
- TRBJ2-1 TRBV5-6 15 TRBD1 CASSLSGTGMDEQFF TGTGCCAGCAGCTTGTCGGGGACAGGGATGGATGAGCAGTTCTTC
- TRBJ2-7 TRBV6-5 15 - CASSYIGTAPYEQYF TGTGCCAGCAGTTACATTGGTACAGCCCCCTACGAGCAGTACTTC
few TRBJ2-7 TRBV18 13 - CASSPDPVYEQYF TGTGCCAGCTCACCGGACCCAGTCTACGAGCAGTACTTC
- TRBJ1-5 TRBV30 15 - CAWSVGAVANQPQHF TGTGCCTGGAGTGTAGGGGCAGTAGCAAATCAGCCCCAGCATTTT